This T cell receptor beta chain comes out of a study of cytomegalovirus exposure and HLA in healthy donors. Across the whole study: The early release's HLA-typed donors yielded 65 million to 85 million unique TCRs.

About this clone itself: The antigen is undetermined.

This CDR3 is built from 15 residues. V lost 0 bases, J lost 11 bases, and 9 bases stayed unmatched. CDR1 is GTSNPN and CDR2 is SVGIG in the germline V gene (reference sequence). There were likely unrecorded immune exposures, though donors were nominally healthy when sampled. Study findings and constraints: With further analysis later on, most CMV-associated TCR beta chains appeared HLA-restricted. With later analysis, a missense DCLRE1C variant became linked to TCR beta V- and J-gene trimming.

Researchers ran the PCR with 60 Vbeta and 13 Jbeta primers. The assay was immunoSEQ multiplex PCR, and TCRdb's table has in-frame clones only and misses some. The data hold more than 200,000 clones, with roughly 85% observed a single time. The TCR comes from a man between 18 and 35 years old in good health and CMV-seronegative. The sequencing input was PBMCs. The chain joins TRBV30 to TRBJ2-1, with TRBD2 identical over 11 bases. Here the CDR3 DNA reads TGTGCCTGGAGTGTTAGGGCTAGCGGGGGGCCTAAGCAGTTCTTC. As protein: CAWSVRASGGPKQFF.